This record looks at one T cell receptor (beta chain) sequence and its context. The sample belongs to a study of T-cell reconstitution after alpha-beta-depleted transplantation in children. Germline CDR1 is DFQATT and CDR2 is SNEGSKA (reference sequence). This CDR3 is built from 13 residues. V was clipped by 4 bases and J by 4 bases; unmatched bases: 4. Researchers prepared the TCRbeta library using unique molecular identifiers, the study reports. Via MiXCR, TCRdb re-called the PCR reads, giving one row per CDR3 protein. The table includes about 640,000 distinct CDR3 sequences, roughly 17% detected once.

The TCR comes from a human donor who donated a stem cell graft to a child with acute myeloid leukemia. The material was PBMCs from the stem cell graft donor, obtained from the stem cell graft. The rearrangement uses TRBV20-1 and TRBJ2-5; TRBD1 agrees at 9 bases. The CDR3 loop reads CSATRTGAETQYF. The CDR3 DNA reads TGCAGTGCTACCAGGACAGGGGCAGAGACCCAGTACTTC.